The source of this TCR beta chain is a study of shared clonotypes between healthy human individuals. Study information: Every donor yielded three CD4 naive, three CD4 memory, two CD8 naive and one CD8 memory plate. The study's findings and limits: Generation probability values for non-shared clonotypes were lower than those for clonotypes shared by all four donors. The study generally estimated greater richness for naive than memory subsets.

Germline V gene sequence: CDR1 SEHNR, CDR2 FQNEAQ (reference sequence). The CDR3 runs to 16 residues. V shed 5 bases and J shed 1 base, with 18 bases lying between them. Original analysis: ImmunoSEQ output lacked quality scores and full-length reads, limiting matched filtering. Libraries were prepared by immunoSEQ multiplex PCR; TCRdb keeps only in-frame clonotypes and omits some of them. The V and J calls and the clone size are those of that table, but D and trimming were determined from the DNA. The sample consists of some 2.1 million clones, 90% to 95% of them appearing once. In regard to this clone: Its antigen is unknown.

The TCR originated in a man between 18 and 35 years old in good health. Sample: naive CD4+ T cells sorted from blood. Subset: CD45RA+ positively selected. The V gene is TRBV7-9, the J gene TRBJ2-7; no clear D. This CDR3 reads CASSREIFSISYEQYF. The CDR3 DNA follows: TGTGCCAGCAGCCGAGAGATCTTCAGCATTTCCTACGAGCAGTACTTC.